One sample yielded the 2 T cell receptor beta chains listed below, sequenced in a study of cytomegalovirus exposure and HLA in healthy donors. PCR used 60 Vbeta primers and 13 Jbeta primers. Using immunoSEQ multiplex PCR, the repertoire was profiled, and TCRdb retains in-frame clones only, with some absent. This table holds some 100,000 clones, about 70% found once. Sequenced input: PBMCs. The origin of the receptors is a woman in her 40s in good health and CMV-seronegative.

This chain links TRBV7-9 with TRBJ2-3; no clear D. Per the germline V gene, CDR1 is SEHNR and CDR2 is FQNEAQ (reference sequence). This CDR3 spans 12 amino acids. Trimming pared 2 bases from V and 5 bases from J, leaving 5 bases between. The CDR3 coding sequence is TGTGCCAGCAGCTTAAGGAGAGATACGCAGTATTTT. It yields the protein CASSLRRDTQYF.

Only one count was recorded for this clone. This chain connects TRBV6-1 to TRBJ2-1; 11 bases are a match to TRBD1. The CDR3 consists of 15 residues. V dropped 3 bases and J dropped 9; count of bases not matched to a gene: 7. Germline V gene lookup returns CDR1 MNHNS and CDR2 SASEGT. CDR3 sequence reads: CASSDKWTGGVEQFF. The CDR3 bases are TGTGCCAGCAGTGATAAGTGGACAGGGGGCGTTGAGCAGTTCTTC.